This TCR beta chain was recorded in a study of T cell clones after liver transplantation. Study information: Graft-donor-reactive sequences were compared with third-party-reactive TCRbeta sequences from pre-transplant mixed lymphocyte reactions. Subjects received no induction therapy and standard immunosuppression until randomization at 12-24 months post-transplant. The study's findings and limits: Low donor cell numbers restricted donor-reactive repertoire measurement in a couple of subjects.

The assay was immunoSEQ multiplex PCR, and TCRdb's table has in-frame clones only and misses some. Of 60,000 or so clones in the sample, roughly two thirds were seen once. Per germline, CDR1 SGHRS and CDR2 YFSETQ. CDR3 size: 12 residues. The V end was cut by 7 bases, the J end by 8 bases, with 12 bases between. This clone has only one observation. What it recognizes is unknown. The sequencing used CD4+ T cells from blood, collected before liver transplant. This sequence was found in a human donor who received a liver transplant. This chain uses TRBV5-1 with TRBJ2-2, with D perhaps matching TRBD1 (5 bases). The CDR3 DNA reads TGCGCCAGCTGGGGTTGGACAGGGGAGCTGTTTTTT. This sequence encodes CASWGWTGELFF.